The present T cell receptor (beta chain) was sequenced within a study of T cell responses to AZD1222 COVID-19 vaccine. Study-level findings and limits: Vaccination with two AZD1222 doses was followed by a rise in Spike-specific TCR breadth and depth.

As regards this clone: No antigen is known for it.

This CDR3 comprises 10 residues. Generated by immunoSEQ multiplex PCR, the TCRdb table keeps only in-frame clones and is missing some. Of more than 100,000 clones in the sample, about 90% were seen once. This receptor was identified in an adult in good health. J is TRBJ1-2 and V is TRBV21-1. TRBV21-1 represents a pseudogene. The sample was peripheral blood, taken on day 0 of AZD1222 vaccination. CDR3 protein: CASRGRRYTF. CDR3 nucleotide sequence: TGTGCCAGCAGGGGACGCCGCTACACCTTC.